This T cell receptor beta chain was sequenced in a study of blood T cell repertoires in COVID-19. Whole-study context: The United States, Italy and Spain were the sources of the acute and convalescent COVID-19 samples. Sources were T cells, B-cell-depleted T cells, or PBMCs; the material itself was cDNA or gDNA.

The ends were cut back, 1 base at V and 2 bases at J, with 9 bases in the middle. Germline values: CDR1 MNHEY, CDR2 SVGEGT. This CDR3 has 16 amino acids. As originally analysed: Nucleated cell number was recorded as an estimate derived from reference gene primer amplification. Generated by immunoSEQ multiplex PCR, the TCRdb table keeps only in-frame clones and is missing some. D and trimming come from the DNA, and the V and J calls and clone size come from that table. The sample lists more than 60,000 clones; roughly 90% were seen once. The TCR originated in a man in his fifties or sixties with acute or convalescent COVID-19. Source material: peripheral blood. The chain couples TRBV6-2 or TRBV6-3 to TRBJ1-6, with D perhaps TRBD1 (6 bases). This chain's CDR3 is CASSYWGTPYNSPLHF. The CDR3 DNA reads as TGTGCCAGCAGTTACTGGGGGACACCCTATAATTCACCCCTCCACTTT.